Reported below is one T cell receptor beta chain. Its antigen is still unknown. This record comes from a study of radiation and T cells in renal cell carcinoma. At the level of the study: Nephrectomy followed 15 Gy stereotactic body radiation by 4 weeks. Points from the study as a whole: From baseline, blood top tumor clonotypes peaked at 2 weeks post-radiation.

As to time point: baseline pretreatment blood. Regarding treatment: 15 Gy SBRT to primary tumor, nephrectomy 4 weeks later. TCRdb's table, derived via immunoSEQ multiplex PCR, lists solely in-frame clones and lacks some. Of 87,000 or so clones listed, 86% were seen once; the top ten hold approximately 8.1%. The material sequenced was blood, taken from a patient whose treatment included radiotherapy and nephrectomy. The clonotype originates from a man aged 50-59 years with renal cell carcinoma.

The CDR3 region is CASGTTGGISGANVLTF. CDR3 DNA sequence: TGTGCTAGTGGGACGACAGGGGGCATCTCTGGGGCCAACGTCCTGACTTTC. The chain carries TRBV12-5 and TRBJ2-6; 10 positions match TRBD1. The CDR3 is made up of 17 amino acids. The V segment lost 6 bases and the J segment 0 bases; nucleotides outside the gene matches: 5. Germline V CDR1 and CDR2: LGHNT, FRNRAP.